This record covers a single TCR beta chain. The junction differs from germline at one of its ends, possibly a read error. A modified ARM-PCR protocol with three rounds of nested PCR amplified TCRbeta. TCRdb itself ran the multiplex PCR reads through MiXCR, one entry per CDR3 protein. The table has 100,000 to 150,000 distinct CDR3 sequences, around three fifths seen once; the top ten hold roughly 13%. This specimen comes from a study of tumor and adjacent non-tumor tissue in lung cancer. No cell sorting was done before RNA was extracted from the tissue. Germline lookup yields CDR1 LGHNA and CDR2 YSLEER. The CDR3 length is 17 residues.

Sequenced material: lung tumor tissue. The clonotype originates from a man aged 25 to 40 with non-small cell lung cancer. V usage is TRBV4-3 and J usage is TRBJ2-3, with 13 bases identical to TRBD2. The CDR3: CASSPFLLAGGSDTQYF. As DNA, the CDR3 is TGTGCCAGCAGCCCCTTTTTACTAGCGGGAGGGAGTGATACGCAGTATTTT.